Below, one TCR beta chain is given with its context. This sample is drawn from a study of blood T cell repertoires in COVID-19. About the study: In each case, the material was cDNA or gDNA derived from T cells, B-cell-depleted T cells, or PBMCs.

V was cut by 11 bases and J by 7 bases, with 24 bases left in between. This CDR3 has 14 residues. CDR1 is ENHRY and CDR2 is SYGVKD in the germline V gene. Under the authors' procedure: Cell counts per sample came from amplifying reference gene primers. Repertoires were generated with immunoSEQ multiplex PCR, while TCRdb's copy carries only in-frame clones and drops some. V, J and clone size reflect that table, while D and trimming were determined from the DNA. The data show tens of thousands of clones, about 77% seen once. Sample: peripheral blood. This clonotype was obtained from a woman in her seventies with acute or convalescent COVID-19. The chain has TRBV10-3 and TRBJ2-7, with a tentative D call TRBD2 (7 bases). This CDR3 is CAAGRGGLSGEQYF. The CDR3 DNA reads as TGTGCCGCGGGTAGGGGGGGCCTATCCGGGGAGCAGTACTTC.